This TCR beta chain was obtained from a study of control samples from healthy donors and cancer patients. Only in-frame clones appear in the TCRdb table, and some are missing; sequencing was by immunoSEQ multiplex PCR. The profile shows approximately 37,000 clones, roughly 92% of them singletons. This CDR3 comprises 16 residues. The germline V gene has CDR1 SGHRS and CDR2 YFSETQ. J gave up 1 base and V 3 bases, and 9 bases lay outside the gene matches. The rearrangement links TRBV5-1 to TRBJ1-1, with 7 bases lining up with TRBD1. The TCR originated in a woman between 45 and 60 years old in good health. Sequencing was performed on blood. CDR3 amino acids: CASSSRQGSGNTEAFF. DNA for the CDR3: TGCGCCAGCAGCTCCCGACAGGGTTCTGGGAACACTGAAGCTTTCTTT.